This T cell receptor beta chain was sequenced during a study of cytomegalovirus exposure and HLA in healthy donors. This clone was detected a few times. CDR3 length equals 12 residues. The germline V and J ends were trimmed by 8 bases and 0 bases, with 8 bases remaining between them. The germline gives CDR1 MNHNS, CDR2 SASEGT. Generated by immunoSEQ multiplex PCR, the TCRdb table keeps only in-frame clones and is missing some. The sample yields about 110,000 clones, almost 90% seen once. This chain connects TRBV6-1 to TRBJ2-7; D is unclear. The receptor was isolated from a woman younger than 30 in good health and CMV-seronegative. Sequencing used PBMCs. CDR3 DNA sequence: TGTGCCAGCTGTAGGAGCTCCTACGAGCAGTACTTC. Residues: CASCRSSYEQYF.